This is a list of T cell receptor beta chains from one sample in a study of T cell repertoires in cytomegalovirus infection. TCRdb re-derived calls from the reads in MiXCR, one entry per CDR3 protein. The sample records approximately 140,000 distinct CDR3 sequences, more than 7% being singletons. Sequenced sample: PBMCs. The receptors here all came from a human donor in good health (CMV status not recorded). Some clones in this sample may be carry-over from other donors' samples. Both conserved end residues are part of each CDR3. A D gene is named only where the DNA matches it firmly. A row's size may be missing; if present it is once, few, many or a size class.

CDR3nt: TGTGCCAGCAGTTCACAGGGAGATACGCAGTATTTT
CDR3aa: CASSSQGDTQYF
j_gene: TRBJ2-3
abundance: .
d_gene: .
v_gene: TRBV28

CDR3nt: TGTGCCAGCACCGTCTACGGGGAACGCACCTTC
CDR3aa: CASTVYGERTF
j_gene: TRBJ1-2
abundance: many
d_gene: .
v_gene: TRBV28

CDR3nt: TGTGCCAGCAGTTTACCCGGGACAGGGTACGAGCAGTACTTC
CDR3aa: CASSLPGTGYEQYF
j_gene: TRBJ2-7
abundance: many
d_gene: TRBD1
v_gene: TRBV28

CDR3nt: TGTGCCAGCAGCGGCGGAAGGAGGGAAACCGGGGAGCTGTTTTTT
CDR3aa: CASSGGRRETGELFF
j_gene: TRBJ2-2
abundance: .
d_gene: .
v_gene: TRBV5-4

CDR3nt: TGTGCCAGCAGTGATCGACAGCCAGGGGCCGGGGAGCTGTTTTTT
CDR3aa: CASSDRQPGAGELFF
j_gene: TRBJ2-2
abundance: many
d_gene: .
v_gene: TRBV2

CDR3nt: TGTGCCAGCAGCTTATCTAGCAGCGGAGGGCAAGAGACCCAGTACTTC
CDR3aa: CASSLSSSGGQETQYF
j_gene: TRBJ2-5
abundance: many
d_gene: .
v_gene: TRBV7-2

CDR3nt: TGTGCCAGCACCCACCTGCGGGACAGCTATGGCTACACCTTC
CDR3aa: CASTHLRDSYGYTF
j_gene: TRBJ1-2
abundance: many
d_gene: TRBD1
v_gene: TRBV2

CDR3nt: TGTGCCAGTGGAGGGGCAGGGCTGTACGAGCAGTACTTC
CDR3aa: CASGGAGLYEQYF
j_gene: TRBJ2-7
abundance: few
d_gene: .
v_gene: TRBV28

CDR3nt: TGCGCCAGCAGCCAAGATACGGTCAAACCAGGCCGTGGCTACACCTTC
CDR3aa: CASSQDTVKPGRGYTF
j_gene: TRBJ1-2
abundance: many
d_gene: .
v_gene: TRBV4-1

CDR3nt: TGTGCCAGCAGCTTAGGAGGTGGCGGGGCATATAATTCACCCCTCCACTTT
CDR3aa: CASSLGGGGAYNSPLHF
j_gene: TRBJ1-6
abundance: many
d_gene: .
v_gene: TRBV7-8

CDR3nt: TGTGCCAGCAGTTTAACGGGACGCCCCTATGGCTGCACCTTC
CDR3aa: CASSLTGRPYGCTF
j_gene: TRBJ1-2
abundance: .
d_gene: .
v_gene: TRBV12-3/TRBV12-4

CDR3nt: TGTGCCAGCAGCTTACAGGTCTCTGGGGCCAACGTCCTGACTTTC
CDR3aa: CASSLQVSGANVLTF
j_gene: TRBJ2-6
abundance: many
d_gene: .
v_gene: TRBV7-2

CDR3nt: TGTGCCAGCAGCTTAGCGGGCCGGAGGAATGAGCAGTTCTTC
CDR3aa: CASSLAGRRNEQFF
j_gene: TRBJ2-1
abundance: many
d_gene: .
v_gene: TRBV7-8

CDR3nt: TGCAGTGCGGCTTCAAGCGGGGATGGAAACACCATATATTTT
CDR3aa: CSAASSGDGNTIYF
j_gene: TRBJ1-3
abundance: few
d_gene: .
v_gene: TRBV20-1

CDR3nt: TGTGCCATCAGTGAGTTGGGGGGACAGGTGAACACTGAAGCTTTCTTT
CDR3aa: CAISELGGQVNTEAFF
j_gene: TRBJ1-1
abundance: many
d_gene: TRBD1
v_gene: TRBV10-3

CDR3nt: TGTGCCAGCAGTCCCTACAGGGGGGGGTACAATGAGCAGTTCTTC
CDR3aa: CASSPYRGGYNEQFF
j_gene: TRBJ2-1
abundance: many
d_gene: .
v_gene: TRBV28

CDR3nt: TGCGCCAGCAGCTTGGACGGAACGGGGACCTACGAGCAGTACTTC
CDR3aa: CASSLDGTGTYEQYF
j_gene: TRBJ2-7
abundance: few
d_gene: .
v_gene: TRBV5-1

CDR3nt: TGTGCCAGCAGCCAAGTTCGCGGGGGAGTCAGCTATGGCTACACCTTC
CDR3aa: CASSQVRGGVSYGYTF
j_gene: TRBJ1-2
abundance: few
d_gene: .
v_gene: TRBV3-1

CDR3nt: TGCAGTGCTAGTGCGGGGAGGCTCCAAGAGACCCAGTACTTC
CDR3aa: CSASAGRLQETQYF
j_gene: TRBJ2-5
abundance: .
d_gene: .
v_gene: TRBV20-1

CDR3nt: TGTGCCAGCAGTTCACCGGGACAGGGTAATTCACCCCTCCACTTT
CDR3aa: CASSSPGQGNSPLHF
j_gene: TRBJ1-6
abundance: many
d_gene: TRBD1
v_gene: TRBV12-3/TRBV12-4

CDR3nt: TGCAGCGCGAAACAGGGCCATGGCTACACCTTC
CDR3aa: CSAKQGHGYTF
j_gene: TRBJ1-2
abundance: many
d_gene: .
v_gene: TRBV29-1

CDR3nt: TGCAGTGCTAGATTTCGCGGTCTGCCGAACACTGAAGCTTTCTTT
CDR3aa: CSARFRGLPNTEAFF
j_gene: TRBJ1-1
abundance: many
d_gene: .
v_gene: TRBV20-1

CDR3nt: TGTGCCAGCAGCCAAAGTGTTGCTAACTATGGCTACACCTTC
CDR3aa: CASSQSVANYGYTF
j_gene: TRBJ1-2
abundance: .
d_gene: .
v_gene: TRBV5-6

CDR3nt: TGTGCCAGCAGTTCCGGACAGCCGGGGAATGAAAAACTGTTTTTT
CDR3aa: CASSSGQPGNEKLFF
j_gene: TRBJ1-4
abundance: .
d_gene: .
v_gene: TRBV28

CDR3nt: TGTGCCAGCAGCTTGTCCCTCTCAGGGAACTATGGCTACACCTTC
CDR3aa: CASSLSLSGNYGYTF
j_gene: TRBJ1-2
abundance: .
d_gene: .
v_gene: TRBV5-4

CDR3nt: TGTGCCAGCACTCTACCCGGGACAAACGGTTCACCCCTCCACTTT
CDR3aa: CASTLPGTNGSPLHF
j_gene: TRBJ1-6
abundance: many
d_gene: .
v_gene: TRBV2

CDR3nt: TGTGCCAGCAGCCTAACACAACAGGGGTTGAAGGGCTACACCTTC
CDR3aa: CASSLTQQGLKGYTF
j_gene: TRBJ1-2
abundance: few
d_gene: TRBD1
v_gene: TRBV2

CDR3nt: TGTGCCAGCAGTTACGGCGGCAATTCCTACGAGCAGTACTTC
CDR3aa: CASSYGGNSYEQYF
j_gene: TRBJ2-7
abundance: .
d_gene: .
v_gene: TRBV6-2/TRBV6-3

CDR3nt: TGTGCCAGTAGTGTGGGACTACCCCATAGCGAGCAGTACTTC
CDR3aa: CASSVGLPHSEQYF
j_gene: TRBJ2-7
abundance: few
d_gene: TRBD2
v_gene: TRBV19

CDR3nt: TGTGCCAGCAGCCCCAACATAGGACAGGGGGTATATGGCTACACCTTC
CDR3aa: CASSPNIGQGVYGYTF
j_gene: TRBJ1-2
abundance: many
d_gene: TRBD1
v_gene: TRBV5-4

CDR3nt: TGCAGTGCTAATGGGGTCAACACTGAAGCTTTCTTT
CDR3aa: CSANGVNTEAFF
j_gene: TRBJ1-1
abundance: many
d_gene: .
v_gene: TRBV20-1

CDR3nt: TGTGCCAGCAGCGAGCTGGAGGGGGGGCTGTACGGGCAGTACTTC
CDR3aa: CASSELEGGLYGQYF
j_gene: TRBJ2-7
abundance: .
d_gene: .
v_gene: TRBV28

CDR3nt: TGCAGTTACCCCATCAGGACTAGCGGGCACAATGAGCAGTTCTTC
CDR3aa: CSYPIRTSGHNEQFF
j_gene: TRBJ2-1
abundance: .
d_gene: TRBD2
v_gene: TRBV20-1

CDR3nt: TGTGCCAGCAGCTTTCGGGACAGGGATTACGAGCAGTACTTC
CDR3aa: CASSFRDRDYEQYF
j_gene: TRBJ2-7
abundance: many
d_gene: TRBD1
v_gene: TRBV5-5

CDR3nt: TGTGCCAGCAGTATTGACAGGGGGGCGCATTTT
CDR3aa: CASSIDRGAHF
j_gene: TRBJ1-5
abundance: many
d_gene: TRBD1
v_gene: TRBV28

CDR3nt: TGTGCCAGCAGTGAAGCTAATACCGTTAGTGAAGCTTTCTTT
CDR3aa: CASSEANTVSEAFF
j_gene: TRBJ1-1
abundance: .
d_gene: .
v_gene: TRBV2

CDR3nt: TGTGCCAGCATCGAGACAGGGCTCGCTGAAGCTTTCTTT
CDR3aa: CASIETGLAEAFF
j_gene: TRBJ1-1
abundance: .
d_gene: TRBD1
v_gene: TRBV2

CDR3nt: TGCAGTGCTAGAGACGGTCGGGTCTACAATGAGCAGTTCTTC
CDR3aa: CSARDGRVYNEQFF
j_gene: TRBJ2-1
abundance: few
d_gene: .
v_gene: TRBV20-1

CDR3nt: TGTGCCACCACAATAAAGGCAGACACTGAAGCTTTCTTT
CDR3aa: CATTIKADTEAFF
j_gene: TRBJ1-1
abundance: .
d_gene: .
v_gene: TRBV18

CDR3nt: TGTGCCAGCAGCTTAGAAGGCTTTTACAATGAGCAGTTCTTC
CDR3aa: CASSLEGFYNEQFF
j_gene: TRBJ2-1
abundance: many
d_gene: .
v_gene: TRBV7-8

CDR3nt: TGTGCCAGCACCGAGGGGGCCAGCTCCTATAATTCACCCCTCCACTTT
CDR3aa: CASTEGASSYNSPLHF
j_gene: TRBJ1-6
abundance: many
d_gene: TRBD1
v_gene: TRBV28

CDR3nt: TGTGCCAGCAGTGGAGAGGCGGGACAGGGCGGTTCACCCCTCCACTTT
CDR3aa: CASSGEAGQGGSPLHF
j_gene: TRBJ1-6
abundance: many
d_gene: TRBD1
v_gene: TRBV2

CDR3nt: TGCGCCAGCAGCTTGGACAGGGGTGGAAACACCATATATTTT
CDR3aa: CASSLDRGGNTIYF
j_gene: TRBJ1-3
abundance: .
d_gene: TRBD1
v_gene: TRBV5-1

CDR3nt: TGTGCCAGCAGCCGATCACGTGGGTCTAATGAAAAACTGTTTTTT
CDR3aa: CASSRSRGSNEKLFF
j_gene: TRBJ1-4
abundance: many
d_gene: .
v_gene: TRBV7-2

CDR3nt: TGTGCCAGCAGCTTCGGGGGGGGTTCGCAAAACATTCAGTACTTC
CDR3aa: CASSFGGGSQNIQYF
j_gene: TRBJ2-4
abundance: many
d_gene: TRBD2
v_gene: TRBV7-2

CDR3nt: TGTGCCTGGAGTGGGGGGGCGCATGACGGGGAGCTGTTTTTT
CDR3aa: CAWSGGAHDGELFF
j_gene: TRBJ2-2
abundance: .
d_gene: .
v_gene: TRBV30

CDR3nt: TGTGCCATCAGCCGAGTGCAAGGGTTAAGGGAAAAACTGTTTTTT
CDR3aa: CAISRVQGLREKLFF
j_gene: TRBJ1-4
abundance: .
d_gene: .
v_gene: TRBV10-3

CDR3nt: TGTGCCAGCAGCGCCGGGGAACGGACCCAGTACTTC
CDR3aa: CASSAGERTQYF
j_gene: TRBJ2-5
abundance: many
d_gene: .
v_gene: TRBV12-3/TRBV12-4